Listed below are T cell receptor beta chains from one sample, sequenced in a study of blood T cell repertoires in COVID-19. Repertoires were generated with immunoSEQ multiplex PCR, while TCRdb's copy carries only in-frame clones and drops some. The sample shows about 250,000 clones, 88% of them seen only once. Material for sequencing was peripheral blood. The receptors stem from a woman aged 25-40 years with COVID-19, enrolled during active disease. Each CDR3 is given without its conserved first and last residue.

V: TRBV7-9
J: TRBJ2-2
CDR3: ASSLAFSGNTGELF

V: TRBV6-5
J: TRBJ2-2
CDR3: ASSSAGTGDTGELF

V: TRBV27
J: TRBJ2-3
CDR3: ASSTPGYVDTQY

V: TRBV24-1
J: TRBJ2-1
CDR3: ATGTGLYEQF

V: TRBV12-3/TRBV12-4
J: TRBJ1-1
CDR3: ASSLQGEAF

V: TRBV11-2
J: TRBJ2-7
CDR3: ASSSQTGGYSYEQY

V: TRBV11-3
J: TRBJ1-3
CDR3: ASSPAPGDRPGNTIY

V: TRBV25-1
J: TRBJ1-5
CDR3: ASSEGGGAGQPQH

V: TRBV25-1
J: TRBJ2-2
CDR3: ASNQGGELF

V: TRBV11-2
J: TRBJ2-5
CDR3: ASSRDRGPETQY

V: TRBV2
J: TRBJ2-3
CDR3: ASSELAGVATDTQY

V: TRBV29-1
J: TRBJ1-2
CDR3: SATGDPADGYT

V: TRBV5-1
J: TRBJ2-7
CDR3: ASKYRGGSYEQY

V: TRBV19
J: TRBJ1-5
CDR3: ASSISQDGNQPQH

V: TRBV4-1
J: TRBJ2-3
CDR3: ASSQTPGLPDTQY

V: TRBV4-3
J: TRBJ2-3
CDR3: ASSQDGQTYTDTQY

V: TRBV7-2
J: TRBJ2-1
CDR3: ASSRGQGAYNEQF

V: TRBV25-1
J: TRBJ2-3
CDR3: ASSAQGAGTDTQY

V: TRBV4-1
J: TRBJ2-1
CDR3: ASSQVSTSGVYNEQF

V: TRBV7-9
J: TRBJ1-4
CDR3: ASSLAGTARSEKLF

V: TRBV7-2
J: TRBJ1-1
CDR3: ASSLAQGNTEAF

V: TRBV10-3
J: TRBJ2-3
CDR3: AISESWGRVTDTQY

V: TRBV12-3/TRBV12-4
J: TRBJ1-2
CDR3: ASSRQLNYGYT

V: TRBV27
J: TRBJ1-1
CDR3: ATSRQGAGSSTEAF

V: TRBV11-3
J: TRBJ2-3
CDR3: ASSLDGRGPKVGTDTQY

V: TRBV19
J: TRBJ2-1
CDR3: ATTLDGSSYNEQF

V: TRBV6-6
J: TRBJ2-2
CDR3: ASSRLAAGELF

V: TRBV4-3
J: TRBJ1-2
CDR3: ASSHDVGTPYPYGYT

V: TRBV2
J: TRBJ2-1
CDR3: ASSVQGRNEQF

V: TRBV11-3
J: TRBJ2-1
CDR3: ASSLDRTGVQF

V: TRBV7-6
J: TRBJ2-1
CDR3: ASSVNAAPPGSYNEQF

V: TRBV5-6
J: TRBJ1-5
CDR3: ASSLNQGQGPQH

V: TRBV6-1
J: TRBJ1-6
CDR3: ASSEAVTGRQPLH

V: TRBV7-9
J: TRBJ2-1
CDR3: ASSSRDRTYNEQF

V: TRBV12-5
J: TRBJ2-3
CDR3: ASGLDRGRADTQY

V: TRBV6-5
J: TRBJ2-7
CDR3: ASSPGQGVYEQY

V: TRBV4-1
J: TRBJ1-1
CDR3: ASSQLQGRNTEAF

V: TRBV3-1/TRBV3-2
J: TRBJ1-3
CDR3: ASSQETGLTGNTIY

V: TRBV3-1/TRBV3-2
J: TRBJ2-3
CDR3: ASSPPSTDTQY

V: TRBV4-2
J: TRBJ1-1
CDR3: ASSLKGVNTEAF

V: TRBV2
J: TRBJ2-5
CDR3: ASSEWEVSGTQY